These 27 T cell receptor beta chains were sequenced from one sample in a study of shared clonotypes between healthy human individuals. Assay used: immunoSEQ multiplex PCR; TCRdb lists only in-frame clones, some missing. Of approximately 1.5 million clones listed, nearly 99% are singletons. Input material: naive CD4+ T cells sorted from blood. Subset defined: CD45RA+ positively selected. The receptors originated from a man younger than 40 in good health.

This chain uses TRBV6-6 with TRBJ1-5, with D unclear. Germline V lookup: CDR1 MNHNY, CDR2 SVGAGI (reference sequence). CDR3 length: 12 residues. Trimming shortened V by 0 bases and J by 7 bases, and 4 bases separated the two germline ends. The CDR3 DNA is TGTGCCAGCAGTTACTCGGTCCAGCCCCAGCATTTT. This codes for CASSYSVQPQHF.

The CDR3: CASSLPGGWETQYF. The CDR3 bases are TGTGCCAGCAGCCTACCGGGAGGGTGGGAGACCCAGTACTTC. The chain employs TRBV4-2 and TRBJ2-5, with TRBD2 matching over 8 bases. This CDR3 comprises 14 residues. J lost 5 bases, V lost 4 bases, and 6 bases had no gene match. The germline gives CDR1 LGHNA, CDR2 YNFKEQ.

This clone was seen a single time. J is TRBJ2-1 and V is TRBV28, with a possible D match to TRBD1 (5 bases). The CDR3 totals 15 residues. Trimming left V 6 bases short and J 0 bases short, with 12 bases between. Germline CDR1 reads MDHEN; CDR2 reads SYDVKM. Written as DNA, the CDR3 is TGTGCCAGCAGAAGACAGTCGAGCTCCTACAATGAGCAGTTCTTC. Protein: CASRRQSSSYNEQFF.

The chain carries TRBV11-2 and TRBJ2-5; 12 positions match TRBD2. The V segment lost 6 bases and the J segment 5 bases; nucleotides outside the gene matches: 10. CDR3 length: 16 residues. Germline CDR1 is SGHAT and CDR2 is FQNNGV. CDR3 sequence reads: CASSRLAGVNWETQYF. CDR3 nucleotides: TGTGCCAGCAGTCGACTAGCGGGAGTTAATTGGGAGACCCAGTACTTC.

The chain recombines TRBV7-2 with TRBJ2-7; perhaps TRBD2 as D (6 bases). The germline gives CDR1 SGHTA, CDR2 FQGNSA. The CDR3 extends over 14 amino acids. Trimming removed 5 bases at V and 9 bases at J, with 20 bases between. This CDR3 reads CASSVRGRDFGQYF. The DNA of the CDR3 is TGTGCCAGCAGCGTCCGGGGGAGAGACTTCGGGCAGTACTTC.

V and J are TRBV19 and TRBJ2-3; D ambiguous. CDR1 is LNHDA, CDR2 SQIVND, per germline (reference sequence). V lost 5 bases, J lost 8 bases, and 11 bases lay in between. CDR3 length: 12 residues. CDR3: CASSPPSITQYF. CDR3 in DNA: TGTGCCAGTAGTCCCCCGTCTATTACGCAGTATTTT.

As DNA, the CDR3 is TGCAGCGTCTTGGACAGATACCAAGAGACCCAGTACTTC. This codes for CSVLDRYQETQYF. V usage is TRBV29-1 and J usage is TRBJ2-5; a possible D gene is TRBD1 (6 bases). Trimming pared 6 bases from V and 0 bases from J, leaving 11 bases between. Per germline, CDR1 SQVTM and CDR2 ANQGSEA. This CDR3 has 13 amino acids.

A note on this clone: In the same sample, other DNA sequences code for this CDR3. The rearrangement uses TRBV19 and TRBJ1-5; no definite D call. The CDR3 sequence is 13 residues long. The germline V gene has CDR1 LNHDA and CDR2 SQIVND (reference sequence). The V end lost 2 bases, the J end lost 4 bases, and 6 bases lay between the germline ends. For the CDR3, the DNA is TGTGCCAGTAGTATAACGGGAAATCAGCCCCAGCATTTT. The encoded protein is CASSITGNQPQHF.

This chain connects TRBV18 to TRBJ2-7, with D possibly being TRBD1 (7 bases). The germline V and J ends were trimmed by 6 bases and 6 bases, with 15 bases remaining between them. Germline V CDR1 and CDR2: KGHSH, LQKENI. The CDR3 sequence is 13 residues long. CDR3 in amino acids: CASSRGGGAEQYF. The CDR3 DNA is TGTGCCAGCTCGCGCGGAGGGGGCGCCGAGCAGTACTTC.

This rearrangement joins TRBV7-9 to TRBJ2-5; D is possibly TRBD2 (6 bases). Germline loops: CDR1 SEHNR, CDR2 FQNEAQ (reference sequence). The V end lost 3 bases, the J end lost 3 bases, and 11 bases lay between the germline ends. CDR3 length: 14 amino acids. For the CDR3, the DNA is TGTGCCAGCAGCTTGTTAACTAGCAAAGAGACCCAGTACTTC. The encoded protein is CASSLLTSKETQYF. Supplemented by reference TRBV7-9 and TRBJ2-5, the full variable domain reads DTGVSQNPRHKITKRGQNVTFRCDPISEHNRLYWYRQTLGQGPEFLTYFQNEAQLEKSRLLSDRFSAERPKGSFSTLEIQRTEQGDSAMYLCASSLLTSKETQYFGPGTRLLVL.

CDR3 in DNA: TGTGCCAGCAGGCCCTCAGGGGGAGAAGCTTTCTTT. It is translated as CASRPSGGEAFF. This chain joins TRBV28 and TRBJ1-1, with TRBD1 matching 7 bases. The J segment lost 8 bases and the V segment lost 6 bases, leaving 6 bases of the junction unmatched. The V gene's germline CDR1 is MDHEN and CDR2 SYDVKM. The CDR3 spans 12 residues.

The chain recombines TRBV6-5 with TRBJ2-5; D may be TRBD2 (5 bases). The CDR3 sequence is 14 residues long. Germline values: CDR1 MNHEY, CDR2 SVGAGI. The V end lost 2 bases, the J end lost 2 bases, and 9 bases lay between the germline ends. CDR3 DNA: TGTGCCAGCAGTTACGTGGCGGGTCAAGAGACCCAGTACTTC. It translates to CASSYVAGQETQYF.

The genes are TRBV28 and TRBJ2-7, with 12 bases matching TRBD2. Germline CDR1 is MDHEN and CDR2 is SYDVKM. V was pared by 7 bases and J by 6 bases, with 10 bases of the junction left unmatched. The CDR3 is 15 residues long. CDR3 residues: CASKTSGSSGLEQYF. CDR3 coding DNA: TGTGCCAGCAAGACTAGCGGGAGCTCCGGTCTCGAGCAGTACTTC. Full variable domain (missing parts from reference TRBV28 and TRBJ2-7): DVKVTQSSRYLVKRTGEKVFLECVQDMDHENMFWYRQDPGLGLRLIYFSYDVKMKEKGDIPEGYSVSREKKERFSLILESASTNQTSMYLCASKTSGSSGLEQYFGPGTRLTVT.

J is TRBJ1-3 and V is TRBV5-8, with D hard to call. Germline loops: CDR1 SGHTS, CDR2 YDEGEE. Trimming took off 0 bases at V and 0 bases at J, with 13 bases between the two ends. The CDR3 covers 17 residues. The CDR3 sequence is CASSLVVSVLSGNTIYF. The DNA of the CDR3 is TGTGCCAGCAGCTTGGTGGTCAGCGTCCTCTCTGGAAACACCATATATTTT.

In its sample, this clone was seen once. The chain combines TRBV5-1 with TRBJ2-7; D possibly corresponds to TRBD2 (5 bases). The CDR3 has 15 residues. The V end was cut by 6 bases, the J end by 2 bases, with 18 bases between. The germline V gene encodes CDR1 SGHRS and CDR2 YFSETQ. The CDR3 is CASTPASGKTYEQYF. As DNA, the CDR3 is TGCGCCAGCACCCCAGCCTCCGGGAAAACCTACGAGCAGTACTTC.

The rearrangement joins TRBV19 to TRBJ2-7; D might be TRBD2 (6 bases). Per germline, CDR1 LNHDA and CDR2 SQIVND (reference sequence). The CDR3 covers 15 residues. Trimming removed 3 bases from V and 1 base from J, with 13 bases in between. CDR3 residues: CASSIGGRLSYEQYF. The CDR3 nucleotides read TGTGCCAGTAGTATTGGTGGGAGGTTATCCTACGAGCAGTACTTC.

The chain uses TRBV9 and TRBJ2-3; D is unclear. V was clipped by 4 bases and J by 5 bases, with 8 bases between them. CDR3 length: 12 residues. Germline V CDR1 and CDR2: SGDLS, YYNGEE. The CDR3, as DNA: TGTGCCAGCAGCCCTCTCGGAGATACGCAGTATTTT. Translating gives CASSPLGDTQYF.

The rearrangement joins TRBV4-3 to TRBJ2-6; 8 bases match TRBD1. There are 20 residues in the CDR3. J gave up 0 bases and V 0 bases, and 10 bases lay outside the gene matches. CDR1 LGHNA and CDR2 YSLEER come from the germline V gene. CDR3 DNA sequence: TGCGCCAGCAGCCAAGAGGGTGGGGACAGGATCAGCTCTGGGGCCAACGTCCTGACTTTC. Translated, it gives CASSQEGGDRISSGANVLTF.

With regard to this clone: Different DNA sequences within this sample yield the same CDR3. This chain links TRBV5-4 with TRBJ2-3, with 11 bases that match TRBD2. The CDR3 length is 16 residues. Germline V gene data show CDR1 as SGHNT and CDR2 as YYREEE (reference sequence). The V and J ends lost 1 base and 6 bases, in that order; junction bases with no gene match: 7. CDR3 coding DNA: TGTGCCAGCAGCTTGCGGACTAGCGGGTCCGGGGATACGCAGTATTTT. Translation: CASSLRTSGSGDTQYF.

The chain uses TRBV19 and TRBJ2-2; tentatively, D is TRBD1 (6 bases). Trimming removed 3 bases from V and 5 bases from J, with 10 bases in between. Germline V CDR1 and CDR2: LNHDA, SQIVND (reference sequence). There are 14 residues in the CDR3. The CDR3 nucleotides are TGTGCCAGTAGTATCGCCCAGGGGACCGGGGAGCTGTTTTTT. Translating it yields CASSIAQGTGELFF. Drawing the rest from reference TRBV19 and TRBJ2-2, the complete variable domain is DGGITQSPKYLFRKEGQNVTLSCEQNLNHDAMYWYRQDPGQGLRLIYYSQIVNDFQKGDIAEGYSVSREKKESFPLTVTSAQKNPTAFYLCASSIAQGTGELFFGEGSRLTVL.

This clone is a singleton in its sample. The chain is built from TRBV28 and TRBJ1-1, with TRBD1 as a possible D gene (5 bases). V was clipped by 4 bases and J by 0 bases, with 15 bases between them. The CDR3 is made up of 16 amino acids. CDR1 is MDHEN and CDR2 is SYDVKM in the germline V gene. The CDR3 DNA is TGTGCCAGCAGTTCGGGGGAGGGGAGGCTGAACACTGAAGCTTTCTTT. Translating gives CASSSGEGRLNTEAFF. The full variable domain, completed using reference TRBV28 and TRBJ1-1, is DVKVTQSSRYLVKRTGEKVFLECVQDMDHENMFWYRQDPGLGLRLIYFSYDVKMKEKGDIPEGYSVSREKKERFSLILESASTNQTSMYLCASSSGEGRLNTEAFFGQGTRLTVV.

This rearrangement joins TRBV6-1 to TRBJ1-1; maybe TRBD1 (5 bases). The CDR3 is 15 residues long. Trimming removed 1 base from V and 1 base from J, with 10 bases in between. Germline V gene data show CDR1 as MNHNS and CDR2 as SASEGT. CDR3 residues: CASSEGSGGNTEAFF. The CDR3 bases are TGTGCCAGCAGTGAAGGGTCGGGGGGGAACACTGAAGCTTTCTTT.

The sample holds one count of this clone. Other DNA sequences in the same sample also yield this CDR3. The chain has TRBV27 and TRBJ1-5; 7 positions match TRBD1. Germline lookup yields CDR1 MNHEY and CDR2 SMNVEV (reference sequence). CDR3 length: 14 residues. V trimming: 2 bases; J trimming: 2 bases; junction bases outside the gene matches: 0. CDR3 protein: CASSLTGGNQPQHF. In DNA form, the CDR3 reads TGTGCCAGCAGTTTAACAGGGGGCAATCAGCCCCAGCATTTT.

The chain couples TRBV11-2 to TRBJ2-2; TRBD1 or TRBD2 may be the D gene (5 bases each). CDR1 is SGHAT and CDR2 is FQNNGV in the germline V gene. The CDR3 covers 15 residues. With 2 bases removed from V and 7 bases from J, the gap between germline ends came to 14 bases. The DNA for the CDR3 is TGTGCCAGCAGCTTACGTCCCGGGGCCGGCGGGGAGCTGTTTTTT. Its protein product is CASSLRPGAGGELFF.

The chain uses TRBV18 and TRBJ1-2, with 9 bases matching TRBD1. Per germline, CDR1 KGHSH and CDR2 LQKENI. V shed 6 bases and J 6 bases; nucleotides not matched to a gene: 5. The CDR3 loop spans 13 amino acids. CDR3 DNA sequence: TGTGCCAGCTCTTTCGGACAGGGGAATGGCTACACCTTC. Translation: CASSFGQGNGYTF.

The chain is built from TRBV18 and TRBJ1-3, with D hard to call. V lost 3 bases to trimming and J lost 2 bases, with 14 bases between them. The CDR3 is 16 residues long. In germline, CDR1 is KGHSH, CDR2 LQKENI. The CDR3 DNA sequence: TGTGCCAGCTCACCCACTAGCCAGACCCCTGGAAACACCATATATTTT. Its translation: CASSPTSQTPGNTIYF. Drawing the rest from reference TRBV18 and TRBJ1-3, the complete variable domain is NAGVMQNPRHLVRRRGQEARLRCSPMKGHSHVYWYRQLPEEGLKFMVYLQKENIIDESGMPKERFSAEFPKEGPSILRIQQVVRGDSAAYFCASSPTSQTPGNTIYFGEGSWLTVV.

The chain uses TRBV7-8 and TRBJ2-5; TRBD2 agrees at 8 bases. This CDR3 is built from 15 residues. J gave up 6 bases and V 3 bases, and 9 bases lay outside the gene matches. Germline-derived CDR1 and CDR2 are SGHVS and FQNEAQ. In DNA, the CDR3 is TGTGCCAGCAGCTTCTCCGGCAGCGGGAGCAAGACCCAGTACTTC. It is translated as CASSFSGSGSKTQYF.